The T cell receptor beta chain under discussion was sequenced for a study of blood T cell repertoires in COVID-19. The assay was immunoSEQ multiplex PCR, and TCRdb's table has in-frame clones only and misses some. The sample shows 350,000 to 400,000 clones, 80% to 90% of them seen only once. CDR3 size: 14 residues. Germline lookup yields CDR1 MGHDK and CDR2 SYGVNS. V gave up 3 bases and J gave up 1 base, with 9 bases separating them. This chain connects TRBV25-1 to TRBJ1-2, with D hard to call. The receptor's source is a man younger than 30 who had recovered from COVID-19. Sequences were obtained from PBMCs or T cells enriched from blood (not recorded which). CDR3 sequence: CASSEPTGNYGYTF. The CDR3 nucleotides read TGTGCCAGCAGTGAGCCGACGGGTAACTATGGCTACACCTTC.